The 15 T cell receptor beta chains presented below share a single source sample, sequenced in a study of blood T cells in healthy people across ages. A second PCR, run for about 7 to 11 cycles, used a sample-barcoded 5' primer plus a J-beta primer mix. TCRdb reprocessed the 5' RACE reads with MiXCR, giving one entry per CDR3 protein. The sample contains 1.5 million to 2 million distinct CDR3 sequences, approximately 28% of which appear only once. Sequencing input: blood. The receptors originated from a woman in her twenties or thirties in good health.

The V call is TRBV6-2 or TRBV6-3, the J call TRBJ2-2; D perhaps matches TRBD1 (5 bases). V lost 5 bases, J lost 3 bases, and 7 bases lay in between. Germline CDR1 and CDR2: MNHEY and SVGEGT. The CDR3 has 13 amino acids. The CDR3 loop reads CASSPTDTGELFF. The CDR3, as DNA: TGTGCCAGCAGTCCGACAGACACCGGGGAGCTGTTTTTT.

This clonotype has at least ten counts. This may be a read error: a much more frequent sequence differs by one nucleotide. The V gene is TRBV20-1, the J gene TRBJ2-5; D is possibly TRBD2 (6 bases). V was clipped by 2 bases and J by 11 bases, with 18 bases between them. There are 13 residues in the CDR3. CDR1 and CDR2 from the germline V gene are DFQATT and SNEGSKA (reference sequence). CDR3 coding DNA: TGCAGTGCTAGATTTGCGGGATACAATGAGCAGTACTTC. As protein: CSARFAGYNEQYF.

V and J are TRBV7-8 and TRBJ1-3; D is ambiguous. Trimming removed 2 bases from V and 0 bases from J, with 17 bases in between. Germline-derived CDR1 and CDR2 are SGHVS and FQNEAQ. This CDR3 has 18 amino acids. Here the CDR3 reads CASSLTLGLQSSGNTIYF. CDR3 DNA: TGTGCCAGCAGCTTAACGTTAGGGCTGCAGAGCTCTGGAAACACCATATATTTT.

The chain is built from TRBV12-5 and TRBJ1-1; 7 bases line up with TRBD1. Per germline, CDR1 LGHNT and CDR2 FRNRAP. With 6 bases clipped from V and 1 base from J, the junction kept 5 bases outside the gene matches. The CDR3 extends over 14 amino acids. The CDR3: CASGPGDRNTEAFF. The CDR3 coding sequence is TGTGCTAGTGGCCCCGGGGACAGGAACACTGAAGCTTTCTTT.

This clonotype has more than one count but fewer than ten. This chain links TRBV28 with TRBJ2-5, with D tentatively TRBD1 (6 bases). The germline gives CDR1 MDHEN, CDR2 SYDVKM. The germline V and J ends were trimmed by 1 base and 11 bases, with 8 bases remaining between them. The CDR3 has 11 amino acids. As DNA, the CDR3 is TGTGCCAGCAGTTTATTAGGGGGACAGTACTTC. This translates into CASSLLGGQYF.

This clonotype was detected a few times. The chain joins TRBV28 to TRBJ2-5; weak D call: TRBD1 (6 bases). TRBJ2-7 matches the DNA end more closely, so the J call is doubtful. CDR1 and CDR2 from the germline V gene are MDHEN and SYDVKM. CDR3 length equals 14 residues. CDR3 loop: CASTSGRGPVEQYF. The CDR3 DNA reads TGTGCCAGCACCTCCGGCAGGGGACCTGTCGAGCAGTACTTC.

Concerning this clonotype itself: A much larger clone differs from this one at a single base, so this may be a read error. The CDR3 region has the DNA TGCAGTGCCCCGGACCAAGAGACCCAGTACTTC. Its protein is CSAPDQETQYF. The rearrangement uses TRBV20-1 and TRBJ2-5; D unclear. V lost 6 bases and J 0 bases, leaving 5 bases between the germline ends. CDR1 DFQATT and CDR2 SNEGSKA come from the germline V gene (reference sequence). This CDR3 spans 11 amino acids.

This clonotype was detected only a few times. A much larger clone differs from this one at a single base, so this may be a read error. CDR3 sequence: CASSLATGDGGEQYF. The CDR3 bases are TGTGCCAGCAGCTTGGCGACAGGGGACGGTGGCGAGCAGTACTTC. This chain connects TRBV5-5 to TRBJ2-5; 8 bases align to TRBD1. The DNA matches TRBJ2-7 better at its end, which makes the J call doubtful. CDR1 is SGHKS and CDR2 is YYEKEE in the germline V gene (reference sequence). CDR3 length equals 15 residues.

As concerns this clonotype: Since a far larger clone is one base different, this is likely a read error. The rearrangement links TRBV7-2 to TRBJ2-7; possible D gene TRBD2, 5 bases. Trimming took 7 bases from V and 0 from J, leaving 13 bases between them. The CDR3 covers 14 residues. Germline V gives CDR1 SGHTA, CDR2 FQGNSA. DNA for the CDR3: TGTGCCAGCAACTTCGGTGGGAGCTCCTACGAGCAGTACTTC. Translating gives CASNFGGSSYEQYF.

The genes are TRBV7-9 and TRBJ1-6; tentatively, D is TRBD1 (6 bases). Per germline, CDR1 SEHNR and CDR2 FQNEAQ (reference sequence). CDR3 length equals 16 residues. V lost 3 bases and J 5 bases, leaving 14 bases between the germline ends. CDR3 sequence (DNA): TGTGCCAGCAGCTTTCCTGGGGGGCCGGATAATTCACCCCTCCACTTT. Its translation is CASSFPGGPDNSPLHF.

This chain links TRBV5-5 with TRBJ1-1, with 10 positions matching TRBD1. CDR3 length equals 14 residues. The V and J ends lost 7 bases and 8 bases, in that order; junction bases with no gene match: 11. Germline CDR1 is SGHKS and CDR2 is YYEKEE (reference sequence). CDR3 sequence reads: CASSRPGQGIEAFF. The CDR3 DNA reads as TGTGCCAGCTCAAGGCCGGGACAGGGGATAGAAGCTTTCTTT.

This clonotype has at least ten counts. The genes are TRBV5-1 and TRBJ1-2; no clear D. The V end lost 6 bases, the J end lost 4 bases, and 7 bases lay between the germline ends. This CDR3 spans 11 amino acids. The germline gives CDR1 SGHRS, CDR2 YFSETQ. For the CDR3, the DNA is TGCGCCAGCAAAGAGAGCTATGGCTACACCTTC. It encodes CASKESYGYTF.

The V call is TRBV12-3 or TRBV12-4, the J call TRBJ2-3; possibly TRBD2 for D (6 bases). Deletions cut 2 bases from V and 4 bases from J, with 19 bases between. The CDR3 covers 17 residues. CDR3 sequence reads: CASSLTSSGVRADTQYF. CDR3 sequence (DNA): TGTGCCAGCAGTTTAACTAGTTCGGGAGTGCGTGCAGATACGCAGTATTTT.

Comments on this clonotype: A junction boundary mismatches the germline segment, possibly from a read error. The chain is built from TRBV15 and TRBJ2-7; D is unresolved. Germline lookup yields CDR1 LNHNV and CDR2 YYDKDF (reference sequence). The CDR3 consists of 15 residues. This CDR3 reads CATSRDRSPAYGQYF. The CDR3 nucleotides read TGTGCCACCAGCAGAGATAGGAGTCCTGCCTACGGGCAGTACTTC.

The chain carries TRBV7-2 and TRBJ1-3, with unresolved D. CDR3 length: 16 residues. CDR1 is SGHTA, CDR2 FQGNSA, per germline. V was shortened by 4 bases and J by 0 bases, with 13 bases between the two germline ends. The CDR3 here is CASSSRLGISGNTIYF. CDR3 coding DNA: TGTGCCAGCAGCTCAAGGCTGGGGATCTCTGGAAACACCATATATTTT.